A selection of T cell receptor beta chains follows, all from one sample in a study of blood T cell repertoires in COVID-19. Method: immunoSEQ multiplex PCR; TCRdb's copy keeps in-frame clones and lacks some. The sample lists 150,000 to 200,000 clones, roughly 80% occurring once. The sample consisted of PBMCs or T cells enriched from blood (not recorded which). The receptor set was obtained from an older woman who had recovered from COVID-19. CDR3s include the opening cysteine and the closing phenylalanine or tryptophan. A D gene is named only where the DNA matches it firmly. Size tells how often a clone was seen (once, few, many) or the class of an expanded clone, and some rows leave it out.

>.|.|TRBJ1-2|TRBV6-5
CASSYRQEGYGYTF
TGTGCCAGCAGTTACCGGCAGGAGGGCTATGGCTACACCTTC
>.|TRBD2|TRBJ2-3|TRBV27
CASIPPRGITTDTQYF
TGTGCCAGCATCCCCCCGCGGGGGATAACCACAGATACGCAGTATTTT
>.|.|TRBJ2-1|TRBV13
CASSSNPGYRVFSYNEQFF
TGTGCCAGCAGCTCCAACCCCGGGTACAGGGTTTTCTCCTACAATGAGCAGTTCTTC
>.|.|TRBJ1-5|TRBV19
CASSLDRNSNQPQHF
TGTGCCAGTAGCCTGGACAGAAATAGCAATCAGCCCCAGCATTTT
>.|.|TRBJ2-1|TRBV9
CASSTQTSRDEQFF
TGTGCCAGCAGCACACAGACCTCGAGAGACGAGCAGTTCTTC
>.|TRBD2|TRBJ2-1|TRBV6-6
CASSLSGQGNEQFF
TGTGCCAGCAGCCTTAGCGGGCAGGGCAATGAGCAGTTCTTC
>.|TRBD2|TRBJ2-5|TRBV2
CASSLNRGTSGANRGETQYF
TGTGCCAGCAGCCTAAATAGGGGGACTAGCGGGGCCAACAGGGGAGAGACCCAGTACTTC
>.|TRBD1|TRBJ1-2|TRBV28
CASSEGTGANGYTF
TGTGCCAGCAGTGAGGGGACAGGGGCCAATGGCTACACCTTC
>.|.|TRBJ1-4|TRBV5-1
CASSWEDGTNEKLFF
TGCGCCAGCAGCTGGGAGGACGGAACTAATGAAAAACTGTTTTTT
>many|.|TRBJ2-7|TRBV4-2
CASSQGPGGSYEQYF
TGTGCCAGCAGCCAAGGGCCCGGCGGATCCTACGAGCAGTACTTC
>few|TRBD2|TRBJ2-3|TRBV7-2
CASSLTAGGPDTQYF
TGTGCCAGCAGCTTAACGGCGGGGGGGCCGGATACGCAGTATTTT